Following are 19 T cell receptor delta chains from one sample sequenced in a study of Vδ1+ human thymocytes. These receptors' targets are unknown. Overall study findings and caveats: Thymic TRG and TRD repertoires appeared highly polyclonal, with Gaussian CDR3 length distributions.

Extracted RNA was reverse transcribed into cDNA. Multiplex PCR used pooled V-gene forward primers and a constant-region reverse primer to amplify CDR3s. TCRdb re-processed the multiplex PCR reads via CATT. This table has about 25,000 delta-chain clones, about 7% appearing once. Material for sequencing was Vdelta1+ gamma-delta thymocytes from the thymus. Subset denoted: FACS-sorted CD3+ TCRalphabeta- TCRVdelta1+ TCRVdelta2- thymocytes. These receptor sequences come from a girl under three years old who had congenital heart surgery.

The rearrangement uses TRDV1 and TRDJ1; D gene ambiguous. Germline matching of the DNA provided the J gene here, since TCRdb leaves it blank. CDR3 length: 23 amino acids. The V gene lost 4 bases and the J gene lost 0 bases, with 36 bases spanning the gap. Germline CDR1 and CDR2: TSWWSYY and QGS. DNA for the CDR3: TGTGCTCTTGGGGTCCCCCCCGGCGGGTCCAGCAGCCCTCTGGCCTCCAACACCGATAAACTCATCTTT. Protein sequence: CALGVPPGGSSSPLASNTDKLIF.

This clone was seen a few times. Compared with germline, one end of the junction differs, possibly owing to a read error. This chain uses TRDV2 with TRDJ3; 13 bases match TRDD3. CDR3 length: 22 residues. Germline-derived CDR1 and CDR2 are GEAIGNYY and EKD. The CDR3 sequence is CACEKEQLGDTVRSWGTRQMFF. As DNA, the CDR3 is TGTGCCTGTGAGAAGGAACAACTGGGGGATACGGTACGATCCTGGGGCACCCGACAGATGTTTTTC.

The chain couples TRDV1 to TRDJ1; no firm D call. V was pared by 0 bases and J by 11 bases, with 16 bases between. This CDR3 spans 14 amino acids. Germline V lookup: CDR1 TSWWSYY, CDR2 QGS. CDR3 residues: CALGELAVPQPLIF. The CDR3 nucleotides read TGTGCTCTTGGGGAACTAGCCGTTCCCCAGCCGCTCATCTTT.

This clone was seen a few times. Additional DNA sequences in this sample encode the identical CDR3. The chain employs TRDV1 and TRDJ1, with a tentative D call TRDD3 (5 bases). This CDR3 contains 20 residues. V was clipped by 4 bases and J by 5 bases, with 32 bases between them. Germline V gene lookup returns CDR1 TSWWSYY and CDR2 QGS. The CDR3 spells CALGGREYIEKGISSDKLIF. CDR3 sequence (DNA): TGTGCTCTTGGGGGAAGAGAGTATATCGAGAAAGGGATCAGTTCTGATAAACTCATCTTT.

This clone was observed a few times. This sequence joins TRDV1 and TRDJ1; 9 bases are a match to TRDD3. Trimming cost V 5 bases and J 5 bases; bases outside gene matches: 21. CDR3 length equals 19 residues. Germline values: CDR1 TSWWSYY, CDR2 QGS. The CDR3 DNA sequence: TGTGCTCTTGGGATAGGACTTAGGGCGCCGAACTGGGGGAGGGATAAACTCATCTTT. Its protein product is CALGIGLRAPNWGRDKLIF.

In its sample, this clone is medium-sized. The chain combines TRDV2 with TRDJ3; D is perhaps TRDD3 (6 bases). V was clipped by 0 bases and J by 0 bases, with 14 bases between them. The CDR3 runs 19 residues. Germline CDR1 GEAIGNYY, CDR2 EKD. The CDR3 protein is CACDTCWGISSWDTRQMFF. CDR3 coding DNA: TGTGCCTGTGACACCTGCTGGGGCATAAGCTCCTGGGACACCCGACAGATGTTTTTC.

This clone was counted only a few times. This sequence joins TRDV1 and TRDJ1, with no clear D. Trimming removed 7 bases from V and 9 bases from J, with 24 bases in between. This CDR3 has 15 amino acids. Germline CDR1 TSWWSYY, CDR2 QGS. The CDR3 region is CALAGRFRLTFELIF. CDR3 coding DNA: TGTGCTCTTGCGGGCCGTTTTAGGCTTACTTTCGAACTCATCTTT.

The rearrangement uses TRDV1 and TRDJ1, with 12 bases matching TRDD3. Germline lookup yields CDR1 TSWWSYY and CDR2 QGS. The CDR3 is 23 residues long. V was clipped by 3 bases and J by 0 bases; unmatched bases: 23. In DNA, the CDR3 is TGTGCTCTTGGGGACTCCATCCCTCCCGCCTTCCCTCTGGGGGATACGTACACCGATAAACTCATCTTT. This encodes CALGDSIPPAFPLGDTYTDKLIF.

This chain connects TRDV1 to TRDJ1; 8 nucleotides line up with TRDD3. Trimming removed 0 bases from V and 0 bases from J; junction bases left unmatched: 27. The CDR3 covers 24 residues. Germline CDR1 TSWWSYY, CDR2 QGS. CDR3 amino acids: CALGELSSLAGGLLKDSYTDKLIF. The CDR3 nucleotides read TGTGCTCTTGGGGAACTTTCTTCCCTCGCTGGGGGACTACTTAAGGATTCGTACACCGATAAACTCATCTTT.

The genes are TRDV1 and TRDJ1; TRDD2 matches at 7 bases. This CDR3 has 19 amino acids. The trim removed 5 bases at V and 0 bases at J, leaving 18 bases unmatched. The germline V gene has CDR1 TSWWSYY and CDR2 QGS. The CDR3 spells CALGNNSYSTTLYTDKLIF. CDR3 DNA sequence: TGTGCTCTTGGGAACAATTCCTACTCAACTACTCTGTACACCGATAAACTCATCTTT.

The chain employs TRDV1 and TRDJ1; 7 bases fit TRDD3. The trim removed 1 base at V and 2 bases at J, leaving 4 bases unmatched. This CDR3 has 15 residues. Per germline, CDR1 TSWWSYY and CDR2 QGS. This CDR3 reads CALGERGGSTDKLIF. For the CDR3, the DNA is TGTGCTCTTGGGGAACGGGGGGGATCTACCGATAAACTCATCTTT.

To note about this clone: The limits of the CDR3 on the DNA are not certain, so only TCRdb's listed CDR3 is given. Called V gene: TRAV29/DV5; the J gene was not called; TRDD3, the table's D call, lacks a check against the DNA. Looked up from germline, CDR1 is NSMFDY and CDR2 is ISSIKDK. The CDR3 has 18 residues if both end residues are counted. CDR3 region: CSVLLCSKQGLHTDKLIF.

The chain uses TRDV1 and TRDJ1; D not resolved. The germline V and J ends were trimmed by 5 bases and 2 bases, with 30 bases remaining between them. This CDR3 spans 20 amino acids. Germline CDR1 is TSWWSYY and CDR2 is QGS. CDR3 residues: CALGKRVFKEVGLCTDKLIF. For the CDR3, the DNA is TGTGCTCTTGGGAAGAGGGTATTCAAGGAGGTGGGCCTATGTACCGATAAACTCATCTTT.

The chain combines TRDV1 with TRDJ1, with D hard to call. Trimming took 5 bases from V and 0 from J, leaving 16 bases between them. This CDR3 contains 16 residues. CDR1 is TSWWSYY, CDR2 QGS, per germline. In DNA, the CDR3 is TGTGCTCTTGGGAGGCTTTGGATCCCGTACACCGATAAACTCATCTTT. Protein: CALGRLWIPYTDKLIF.

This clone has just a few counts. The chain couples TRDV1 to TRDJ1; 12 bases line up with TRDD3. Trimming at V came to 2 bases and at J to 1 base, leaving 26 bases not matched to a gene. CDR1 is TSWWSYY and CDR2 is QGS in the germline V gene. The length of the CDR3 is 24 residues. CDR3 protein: CALGESRGSYSAVLGDTPTDKLIF. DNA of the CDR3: TGTGCTCTTGGGGAATCAAGGGGTTCCTACTCGGCCGTACTGGGGGATACCCCCACCGATAAACTCATCTTT.

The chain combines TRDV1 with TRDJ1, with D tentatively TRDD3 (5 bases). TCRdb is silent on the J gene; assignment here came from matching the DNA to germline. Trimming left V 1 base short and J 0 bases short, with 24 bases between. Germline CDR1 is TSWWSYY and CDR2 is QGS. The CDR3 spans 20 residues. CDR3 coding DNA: TGTGCTCTTGGGGAACCGGCGGGATTTTCACCCCATCGAGACACCGATAAACTCATCTTT. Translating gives CALGEPAGFSPHRDTDKLIF.

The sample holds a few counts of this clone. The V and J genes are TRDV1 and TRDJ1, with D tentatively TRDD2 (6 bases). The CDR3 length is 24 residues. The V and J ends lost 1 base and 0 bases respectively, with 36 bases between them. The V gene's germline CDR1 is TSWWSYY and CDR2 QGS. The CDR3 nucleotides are TGTGCTCTTGGGGAACGGCTGTCCGCCTTCCCGCGTAATTGGGACCCAAATTACACCGATAAACTCATCTTT. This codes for CALGERLSAFPRNWDPNYTDKLIF.

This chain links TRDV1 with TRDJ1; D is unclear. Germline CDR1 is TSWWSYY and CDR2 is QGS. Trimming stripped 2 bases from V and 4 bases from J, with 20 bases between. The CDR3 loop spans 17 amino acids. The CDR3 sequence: CALGEALKDLQNDKLIF. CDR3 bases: TGTGCTCTTGGGGAAGCTCTTAAGGACTTACAGAACGATAAACTCATCTTT.

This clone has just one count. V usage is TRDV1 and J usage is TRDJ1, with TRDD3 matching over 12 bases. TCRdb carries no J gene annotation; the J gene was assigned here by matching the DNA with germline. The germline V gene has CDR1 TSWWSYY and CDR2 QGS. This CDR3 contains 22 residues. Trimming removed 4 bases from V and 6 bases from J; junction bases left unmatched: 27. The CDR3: CALGALELPTPPWGIRIHKLIF. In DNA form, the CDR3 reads TGTGCTCTTGGGGCCCTCGAGCTTCCTACGCCCCCCTGGGGGATACGCATTCATAAACTCATCTTT.